This T cell receptor beta chain was obtained from a study of glioma-infiltrating T cells after dendritic cell vaccination. Study in general: Monocyte-derived dendritic cells, cultured six to seven days with IL-4 and GM-CSF, were pulsed with autologous tumor lysate.

The ends were cut back, 2 bases at V and 3 bases at J, with 7 bases in the middle. In germline, CDR1 is MNHNS, CDR2 SASEGT. The CDR3 loop spans 13 amino acids. Profiling relied on immunoSEQ multiplex PCR, and the TCRdb table lists in-frame clones only, not all of them. Of about 91,000 clones in the sample, roughly four fifths were seen once. Time point in this sample: after dendritic cell vaccination, including at tumor progression/relapse. The chain employs TRBV6-1 and TRBJ1-1, with D possibly being TRBD1 (5 bases). The clonotype comes from a human donor with glioblastoma. Material: blood, obtained after dendritic cell vaccination. CDR3 sequence: CASSERQYTEAFF. The CDR3 DNA reads as TGTGCCAGCAGTGAACGACAGTACACTGAAGCTTTCTTT.